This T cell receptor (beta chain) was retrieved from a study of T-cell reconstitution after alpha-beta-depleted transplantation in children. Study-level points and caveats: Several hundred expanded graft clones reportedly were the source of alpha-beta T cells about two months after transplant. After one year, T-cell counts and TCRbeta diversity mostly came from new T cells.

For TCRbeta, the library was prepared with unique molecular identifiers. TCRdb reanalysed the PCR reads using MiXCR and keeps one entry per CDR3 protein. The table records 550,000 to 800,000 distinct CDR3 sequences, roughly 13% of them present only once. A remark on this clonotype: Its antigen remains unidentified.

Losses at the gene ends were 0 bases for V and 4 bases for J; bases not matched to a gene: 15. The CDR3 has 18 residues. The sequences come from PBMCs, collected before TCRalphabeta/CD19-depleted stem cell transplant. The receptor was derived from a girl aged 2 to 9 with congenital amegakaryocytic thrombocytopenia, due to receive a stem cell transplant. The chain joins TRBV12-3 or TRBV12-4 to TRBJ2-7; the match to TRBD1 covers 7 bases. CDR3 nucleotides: TGTGCCAGCAGTTTAGCACTTCTAGGGACAGTCCTAGGTTACGAGCAGTACTTC. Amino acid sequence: CASSLALLGTVLGYEQYF.